This entry lists 26 T cell receptor beta chains sequenced from one sample in a study of shared clonotypes between healthy human individuals. TCRdb's table, derived via immunoSEQ multiplex PCR, lists solely in-frame clones and lacks some. There are fewer than 1.6 million clones in the sample; less than 99% occur only once, and around 0.38% lies in the top ten. Specimen: naive CD4+ T cells sorted from blood. As for subset: CD45RA+ positively selected. The receptors come from a man aged 25 to 45 in good health.

A single count supports this clone. This sequence joins TRBV7-2 and TRBJ1-4; no definite D call. The germline CDR1 and CDR2 sequences are SGHTA and FQGNSA. This CDR3 is 16 amino acids long. The ends were cut back, 1 base at V and 3 bases at J, with 12 bases in the middle. In nucleotides, the CDR3 is TGTGCCAGCAGCTTAGGGCGGGGATCAGCTAATGAAAAACTGTTTTTT. Translating gives CASSLGRGSANEKLFF.

The CDR3 coding sequence is TGTGCCAGCTCACCAAGGGGAGGGTTGGATTCATGGGTATCGAACACTGAAGCTTTCTTT. This codes for CASSPRGGLDSWVSNTEAFF. J is TRBJ1-1 and V is TRBV18; possibly TRBD1 for D (5 bases). The CDR3 length is 20 residues. Trimming pared 2 bases from V and 1 base from J, leaving 26 bases between. The V gene's germline CDR1 is KGHSH and CDR2 LQKENI.

The chain links TRBV7-3 to TRBJ2-1; 7 bases align to TRBD1. The CDR3 is 16 amino acids. The junction had 7 bases not matched to a gene; V was cut back by 4 bases and J by 1 base. Germline V CDR1 and CDR2: SGHTA, FQGTGA. CDR3 in amino acids: CASSSQGVISYNEQFF. CDR3 DNA sequence: TGTGCCAGCAGCTCCCAGGGGGTTATTTCCTACAATGAGCAGTTCTTC.

The rearrangement joins TRBV28 to TRBJ1-5, with 7 bases matching TRBD1. V trimming: 5 bases; J trimming: 6 bases; junction bases outside the gene matches: 4. Looked up from germline, CDR1 is MDHEN and CDR2 is SYDVKM. This CDR3 region has 13 residues. The CDR3 is CASSENRGQPQHF. CDR3 nucleotides: TGTGCCAGCAGTGAGAACAGGGGTCAGCCCCAGCATTTT.

V and J are TRBV29-1 and TRBJ2-7, with D perhaps assigned TRBD1 or TRBD2 (5 bases each). The V end lost 6 bases, the J end lost 3 bases, and 18 bases lay between the germline ends. Per the germline V gene, CDR1 is SQVTM and CDR2 is ANQGSEA. This CDR3 region has 14 residues. In DNA form, the CDR3 reads TGCAGCGTCTCTGGACCCGGGGCCAGCTACGAGCAGTACTTC. Its protein product is CSVSGPGASYEQYF.

Details on this clone: Other DNA sequences of this sample code for an identical CDR3. The J gene is TRBJ2-2, the V gene TRBV19; no definite D call. Germline V gives CDR1 LNHDA, CDR2 SQIVND (reference sequence). V lost 6 bases and J lost 4, with 3 bases in between. The CDR3 runs 11 residues. CDR3 in amino acids: CASSRTGELFF. The CDR3 DNA follows: TGTGCCAGTAGCCGCACCGGGGAGCTGTTTTTT. The complete variable domain, with remaining parts taken from reference TRBV19 and TRBJ2-2, reads DGGITQSPKYLFRKEGQNVTLSCEQNLNHDAMYWYRQDPGQGLRLIYYSQIVNDFQKGDIAEGYSVSREKKESFPLTVTSAQKNPTAFYLCASSRTGELFFGEGSRLTVL.

In its sample, this clone was seen once. The chain carries TRBV29-1 and TRBJ2-3, with D possibly TRBD2 on 7 matching bases. Germline CDR1 and CDR2: SQVTM and ANQGSEA. V lost 5 bases and J lost 1, with 13 bases in between. The CDR3 is 14 amino acids. The CDR3 sequence: CSVNKGGGTDTQYF. As DNA, the CDR3 is TGCAGCGTTAATAAGGGGGGGGGCACAGATACGCAGTATTTT.

The chain recombines TRBV23-1 with TRBJ1-5, with 9 bases identical to TRBD1. TRBV23-1 is an open reading frame whose function is uncertain. The V segment lost 0 bases and the J segment 4 bases; nucleotides outside the gene matches: 4. This CDR3 is 16 amino acids long. The CDR3 nucleotides read TGCGCCAGCAGTCAATCGGGGACAGGGCTTAATCAGCCCCAGCATTTT. It is translated as CASSQSGTGLNQPQHF.

V and J are TRBV2 and TRBJ1-5, with 9 bases fitting TRBD1. This CDR3 has 17 amino acids. Trimming cost V 7 bases and J 6 bases; bases outside gene matches: 16. Germline CDR1 is SNHLY and CDR2 is FYNNEI. The CDR3 DNA reads TGTGCCAGCAATGGGGCCCTGGGACAGGGCAAGGGTCAGCCCCAGCATTTT. This codes for CASNGALGQGKGQPQHF. The variable domain in full, with the rest retrieved from reference TRBV2 and TRBJ1-5, is EPEVTQTPSHQVTQMGQEVILRCVPISNHLYFYWYRQILGQKVEFLVSFYNNEISEKSEIFDDQFSVERPDGSNFTLKIRSTKLEDSAMYFCASNGALGQGKGQPQHFGDGTRLSIL.

The chain couples TRBV6-5 to TRBJ2-7, with D possibly matching TRBD2 (5 bases). Germline CDR1 is MNHEY and CDR2 is SVGAGI. The CDR3 is 15 residues long. Trimming took off 2 bases at V and 4 bases at J, with 15 bases between the two ends. This chain's CDR3 is CASSYGSAGRYEQYF. CDR3 in DNA: TGTGCCAGCAGTTACGGGTCGGCGGGTCGTTACGAGCAGTACTTC.

V is TRBV27 and J is TRBJ2-7, with D possibly TRBD2 on 7 matching bases. V was trimmed by 5 bases and J by 0 bases, leaving 23 bases between them. Per the germline V gene, CDR1 is MNHEY and CDR2 is SMNVEV (reference sequence). CDR3 length: 18 amino acids. CDR3 sequence reads: CASSPRAPAGASSYEQYF. The CDR3 coding sequence is TGTGCCAGCAGTCCAAGAGCCCCTGCGGGGGCTAGCTCCTACGAGCAGTACTTC.

The V call is TRBV9, the J call TRBJ1-2; 7 bases are a match to TRBD1. The CDR3 contains 18 residues. Per the germline V gene, CDR1 is SGDLS and CDR2 is YYNGEE. V shed 0 bases and J 8 bases; nucleotides not matched to a gene: 19. As DNA, the CDR3 is TGTGCCAGCAGCGTAGCTGCCTTGCCTACGCCGGGACAGAGCGGCTACACCTTC. It encodes CASSVAALPTPGQSGYTF.

The V and J genes are TRBV11-2 and TRBJ2-7, with 7 bases identical to TRBD2. Per the germline V gene, CDR1 is SGHAT and CDR2 is FQNNGV. V dropped 4 bases and J dropped 0; count of bases not matched to a gene: 12. CDR3 length: 17 amino acids. The CDR3 coding sequence is TGTGCCAGCAGCTATATAGCGGGCCTACCTAGCTCCTACGAGCAGTACTTC. As protein: CASSYIAGLPSSYEQYF.

The chain links TRBV7-6 to TRBJ2-7; D remains unclear. The germline CDR1 and CDR2 sequences are SGHVS and FNYEAQ. V lost 4 bases to trimming and J lost 6 bases, with 13 bases between them. The CDR3 sequence is 13 residues long. The DNA for the CDR3 is TGTGCCAGCAGCTCTTCGACGGAACCCGAGCAGTACTTC. The encoded protein is CASSSSTEPEQYF.

This chain joins TRBV5-6 and TRBJ1-1; maybe TRBD1 (5 bases). The CDR3 length is 16 residues. Per germline, CDR1 SGHDT and CDR2 YYEEEE. The V end lost 1 base, the J end lost 1 base, and 14 bases lay between the germline ends. DNA for the CDR3: TGTGCCAGCAGCTTGTCCCCGGGGCTGAAGAACACTGAAGCTTTCTTT. Amino acids: CASSLSPGLKNTEAFF.

This sequence joins TRBV6-6 and TRBJ2-5; D not certain. Germline-derived CDR1 and CDR2 are MNHNY and SVGAGI (reference sequence). This CDR3 spans 13 amino acids. Trimming cost V 2 bases and J 1 base, with 5 bases left between them. The CDR3 region is CASSYRGQETQYF. The CDR3 bases are TGTGCCAGCAGTTACCGCGGCCAAGAGACCCAGTACTTC.

The chain couples TRBV18 to TRBJ2-7; the D gene is possibly TRBD1 (5 bases). Looked up from germline, CDR1 is KGHSH and CDR2 is LQKENI. V lost 1 base and J lost 3, with 16 bases in between. The length of the CDR3 is 16 residues. CDR3 bases: TGTGCCAGCTCACCACGTAATAGGGGCCATATCTACGAGCAGTACTTC. It yields the protein CASSPRNRGHIYEQYF.

This chain's CDR3 is CASSQSLAGGGNEQFF. CDR3 sequence (DNA): TGTGCCAGCAGCCAGTCCCTAGCGGGAGGGGGAAATGAGCAGTTCTTC. The V gene is TRBV11-2, the J gene TRBJ2-1; 12 nucleotides agree with TRBD2. Germline V CDR1 and CDR2: SGHAT, FQNNGV. V dropped 5 bases and J dropped 7; count of bases not matched to a gene: 9. The CDR3 contains 16 residues.

V and J are TRBV7-2 and TRBJ1-5, with unresolved D. This CDR3 has 18 residues. CDR1 SGHTA and CDR2 FQGNSA come from the germline V gene. The V and J ends lost 6 bases and 0 bases respectively, with 21 bases between them. The CDR3 loop reads CASSLRPTTQYSNQPQHF. CDR3 sequence (DNA): TGTGCCAGCAGTTTGAGACCAACGACACAGTATAGCAATCAGCCCCAGCATTTT.

This chain connects TRBV11-3 to TRBJ2-1; 9 positions match TRBD1. Germline V lookup: CDR1 SGHNT, CDR2 YENEEA. Trimming cost V 4 bases and J 4 bases; bases outside gene matches: 14. The length of the CDR3 is 18 residues. CDR3 sequence: CASSSGQGNRLGYNEQFF. The CDR3 region has the DNA TGTGCCAGCAGCTCGGGACAGGGAAACAGACTTGGGTACAATGAGCAGTTCTTC.

The chain employs TRBV2 and TRBJ1-5, with TRBD1 identical over 9 bases. CDR1 is SNHLY and CDR2 is FYNNEI in the germline V gene. Germline trimming cut 0 bases from V and 1 base from J; bases unmatched to any gene: 7. This CDR3 is built from 18 residues. In DNA form, the CDR3 reads TGTGCCAGCAGTGAAGCGGGACAGGGAGTTAACAGCAATCAGCCCCAGCATTTT. Translation gives CASSEAGQGVNSNQPQHF.

The chain has TRBV10-3 and TRBJ2-1, with 10 bases fitting TRBD2. The germline V gene has CDR1 ENHRY and CDR2 SYGVKD. The V gene end was trimmed by 3 bases and the J gene end by 7 bases; junction bases not matched to a gene: 6. The CDR3 loop spans 15 amino acids. The CDR3 DNA reads as TGTGCCATCAGTGAAATAGCGGGGGGCCGTAATGAGCAGTTCTTC. It yields the protein CAISEIAGGRNEQFF.

The rearrangement joins TRBV2 to TRBJ2-1; TRBD1 agrees at 9 bases. The CDR3 contains 14 residues. The germline V gene encodes CDR1 SNHLY and CDR2 FYNNEI. The J segment lost 8 bases and the V segment lost 6 bases, leaving 8 bases of the junction unmatched. DNA for the CDR3: TGTGCCAGCAGAACCGGGACAGGGCCCCATGAGCAGTTCTTC. Translation: CASRTGTGPHEQFF. The full variable domain, its missing parts supplied by reference TRBV2 and TRBJ2-1, is EPEVTQTPSHQVTQMGQEVILRCVPISNHLYFYWYRQILGQKVEFLVSFYNNEISEKSEIFDDQFSVERPDGSNFTLKIRSTKLEDSAMYFCASRTGTGPHEQFFGPGTRLTVL.

The chain recombines TRBV7-9 with TRBJ2-7; D may be TRBD1 (6 bases). The CDR3 spans 15 residues. Germline V gives CDR1 SEHNR, CDR2 FQNEAQ (reference sequence). V was trimmed by 2 bases and J by 0 bases, leaving 11 bases between them. The CDR3, as DNA: TGTGCCAGCAGCTTATCCGGACAGAGCTCCTACGAGCAGTACTTC. Translated: CASSLSGQSSYEQYF.

The chain has TRBV18 and TRBJ1-2; perhaps TRBD1 as D (6 bases). V was clipped by 3 bases and J by 7 bases, with 18 bases between them. The germline V gene encodes CDR1 KGHSH and CDR2 LQKENI. The CDR3 is 15 amino acids. The CDR3 region is CASSPRGTRLSGYTF. As DNA, the CDR3 is TGTGCCAGCTCACCGAGGGGGACCCGGTTGAGTGGCTACACCTTC.

The V gene is TRBV7-2, the J gene TRBJ1-2; 7 nucleotides line up with TRBD1. V dropped 0 bases and J dropped 6; count of bases not matched to a gene: 10. The CDR3 totals 16 residues. CDR1 is SGHTA and CDR2 is FQGNSA in the germline V gene. CDR3 in DNA: TGTGCCAGCAGCTTAGCGCGTGTCAGGGGGAAGAATGGCTACACCTTC. Its protein is CASSLARVRGKNGYTF.